This TCR beta chain was recovered during a study of human versus mouse CDR3 diversity and MHC coevolution. This clone occurred once. Its target is not known. Using immunoSEQ multiplex PCR, the repertoire was profiled, and TCRdb retains in-frame clones only, with some absent. Seen here are some 82,000 clones, 90% to 95% observed once, and the top ten hold 1.3% to 1.5%. The CDR3 runs 13 residues. Germline CDR1 is MNHEY and CDR2 is SVGAGI. V was pared by 5 bases and J by 2 bases, with 9 bases between. Overall study findings and caveats: Among all groups, most of the three human donors showed least clonal inequality.

The origin of this receptor is a person aged 30 to 70 in good health. The chain combines TRBV6-5 with TRBJ1-2; D ambiguous. Sequencing was carried out using naive CD4+ T cells from blood. Subset of the sample: CD45RO-negative CD62L-positive naive CD4 T cells. DNA for the CDR3: TGTGCCAGCAGTAACACACCGAACTATGGCTACACCTTC. Residues: CASSNTPNYGYTF.